A selection of T cell receptor beta chains follows, all from one sample in a study of beta chain features in type 1 diabetes. Repertoires were generated with immunoSEQ multiplex PCR, while TCRdb's copy carries only in-frame clones and drops some. This table has over 300,000 clones, around 9.3% appearing once. The source material was central memory CD4+ T cells from blood. These receptors came from a man aged 25 to 45 with type 1 diabetes. The CDR3 runs from the conserved cysteine through the conserved F or W. Fields, in order: CDR3 protein, J gene, V gene, clone size. A clone size is listed for some rows: how often the clone was seen (once, few, many), or a class if it is expanded.

CDR3: CASSQETSDTQYF
J: TRBJ2-3
V: TRBV4-1
size: few

CDR3: CASSIPAGETQYF
J: TRBJ2-5
V: TRBV19
size: few

CDR3: CASSETGASYGYTF
J: TRBJ1-2
V: TRBV25-1
size: NA

CDR3: CASGPLFQLRHSPLHF
J: TRBJ1-6
V: TRBV23-1
size: NA

CDR3: CASLEGISIYGYTF
J: TRBJ1-2
V: TRBV2
size: NA

CDR3: CASSPIQGTNTEAFF
J: TRBJ1-1
V: TRBV18
size: many

CDR3: CASSFSGGIETQYF
J: TRBJ2-5
V: TRBV7-2
size: few

CDR3: CASSPWDVPEAFF
J: TRBJ1-1
V: TRBV5-4
size: NA

CDR3: CASSSTTAGAPSQEQYF
J: TRBJ2-7
V: TRBV7-8
size: few

CDR3: CASSTSQETQYF
J: TRBJ2-5
V: TRBV9
size: NA

CDR3: CASSVLGSGGRETQYF
J: TRBJ2-5
V: TRBV2
size: few

CDR3: CSVAAGQGTPYGYTF
J: TRBJ1-2
V: TRBV29-1
size: few

CDR3: CASSKRYQETQYF
J: TRBJ2-5
V: TRBV19
size: NA

CDR3: CASSLDEQETQYF
J: TRBJ2-5
V: TRBV5-6
size: NA

CDR3: CASSYSGVGETQYF
J: TRBJ2-5
V: TRBV6-6
size: NA

CDR3: CAWDVYSTDTQYF
J: TRBJ2-3
V: TRBV30
size: NA

CDR3: CSARGAGGYTF
J: TRBJ1-2
V: TRBV20-1
size: few

CDR3: CASSLGTGEGETQYF
J: TRBJ2-5
V: TRBV7-9
size: few

CDR3: CASSISSGVYNEQFF
J: TRBJ2-1
V: TRBV19
size: NA

CDR3: CATSREGENYGYTF
J: TRBJ1-2
V: TRBV15
size: NA

CDR3: CASSPEQGPIQYF
J: TRBJ2-4
V: TRBV2
size: many

CDR3: CAISDDAANEQFF
J: TRBJ2-1
V: TRBV10-3
size: NA

CDR3: CASSIRAATGELFF
J: TRBJ2-2
V: TRBV19
size: few

CDR3: CASSLEGYSNQPQHF
J: TRBJ1-5
V: TRBV5-8
size: NA

CDR3: CASSHSQGAGPDTQYF
J: TRBJ2-3
V: TRBV18
size: few

CDR3: CASTEGRDGDTQYF
J: TRBJ2-3
V: TRBV6-5
size: NA

CDR3: CASSTGTANSPLHF
J: TRBJ1-6
V: TRBV27
size: NA

CDR3: CASSSVRTGELFF
J: TRBJ2-2
V: TRBV7-2
size: few

CDR3: CASSARGYEQYF
J: TRBJ2-7
V: TRBV9
size: few

CDR3: CASSQDTVTGELFF
J: TRBJ2-2
V: TRBV4-3
size: few

CDR3: CASSPRRGADTEAFF
J: TRBJ1-1
V: TRBV18
size: NA

CDR3: CASSPSGGSYNEQFF
J: TRBJ2-1
V: TRBV5-1
size: few

CDR3: CASSETDNYGYTF
J: TRBJ1-2
V: TRBV5-8
size: NA

CDR3: CASSKKGLAGGLSAFF
J: TRBJ2-1
V: TRBV7-2
size: many

CDR3: CASSLSVARAGETQYF
J: TRBJ2-5
V: TRBV7-2
size: many

CDR3: CASSVNQDYEQYF
J: TRBJ2-7
V: TRBV25-1
size: NA

CDR3: CASSLDRHEQYF
J: TRBJ2-7
V: TRBV5-6
size: NA

CDR3: CASSLAGDTQETQYF
J: TRBJ2-5
V: TRBV5-1
size: few

CDR3: CASSNGVVTQYF
J: TRBJ2-5
V: TRBV6-5
size: NA

CDR3: CASATSYEQYF
J: TRBJ2-7
V: TRBV12-5
size: NA

CDR3: CASSQDRGRRTEAFF
J: TRBJ1-1
V: TRBV4-3
size: NA

CDR3: CASSIGGTQDEQFF
J: TRBJ2-1
V: TRBV19
size: NA

CDR3: CASTRRGTLRGSTYEQYF
J: TRBJ2-7
V: TRBV11-3
size: few

CDR3: CASSLGDRAYNEQFF
J: TRBJ2-1
V: TRBV5-1
size: NA

CDR3: CASSVRGGDEQYF
J: TRBJ2-7
V: TRBV2
size: few

CDR3: CSASKIYEQYF
J: TRBJ2-7
V: TRBV20-1
size: NA

CDR3: CASSSPSGGSTDTQYF
J: TRBJ2-3
V: TRBV11-2
size: NA

CDR3: CSVSGEVTEAFF
J: TRBJ1-1
V: TRBV29-1
size: NA

CDR3: CASSQELDEGPQHF
J: TRBJ1-5
V: TRBV4-1
size: few

CDR3: CASRSGLAKNIQYF
J: TRBJ2-4
V: TRBV2
size: NA

CDR3: CASTRNSGVGETQYF
J: TRBJ2-5
V: TRBV5-1
size: few

CDR3: CATLTSGGGDTQYF
J: TRBJ2-3
V: TRBV6-1
size: NA

CDR3: CASSLEALLRAEAFF
J: TRBJ1-1
V: TRBV11-2
size: NA

CDR3: CASSVRADLLGTDTQYF
J: TRBJ2-3
V: TRBV9
size: many